Following are 24 T cell receptor beta chains from one sample sequenced in a study of CD8 T cell repertoires and HIV-1 epitope variants (dated by TCRdb to 2018 to 2020). Library generation was performed with the immunoSEQ multiplex PCR assay. The clones in this table, taken by TCRdb from immuneACCESS, are in-frame only. Not every clone is retained; where verified, under half of the shortfall comes from an unresolved V gene, and the cause of the rest is unknown. This sample gives about 90,000 clones in total; roughly four fifths of them show up just once. In total, the top ten clones hold around 24% of the sample. Material for sequencing was uncultured baseline CD8+ T cells from peripheral blood mononuclear cells (PBMCs). The receptors here all came from a male donor with HIV.

This chain connects TRBV30 to TRBJ1-6, with D perhaps matching TRBD1 (6 bases). This CDR3 is 14 amino acids long. V lost 1 base and J lost 9, with 13 bases in between. Germline values: CDR1 GTSNPN, CDR2 SVGIG (reference sequence). The CDR3 DNA sequence: TGTGCCTGGAGTGCGTTAACAGGGAGTTCACCCCTCCACTTT. It encodes CAWSALTGSSPLHF.

In nucleotides, the CDR3 is TGTGCCAGCAGCCCATATAGGGGCGACAGGGAGACCCAGTACTTC. Amino acids: CASSPYRGDRETQYF. The rearrangement links TRBV6-5 to TRBJ2-5; a possible D gene is TRBD1 (6 bases). With 6 bases removed from V and 5 bases from J, the gap between germline ends came to 19 bases. Per the germline V gene, CDR1 is MNHEY and CDR2 is SVGAGI. This CDR3 comprises 15 residues.

The chain combines TRBV7-8 with TRBJ2-1; TRBD1 aligns across 8 bases. Germline CDR1 SGHVS, CDR2 FQNEAQ. CDR3 size: 16 residues. Trimming cost V 3 bases and J 4 bases; bases outside gene matches: 8. The CDR3 loop reads CASSLSDRVGYNEQFF. CDR3 in DNA: TGTGCCAGCAGCTTGTCGGACAGGGTGGGGTACAATGAGCAGTTCTTC. Full variable domain (missing parts from reference TRBV7-8 and TRBJ2-1): GAGVSQSPRYKVAKRGQDVALRCDPISGHVSLFWYQQALGQGPEFLTYFQNEAQLDKSGLPSDRFFAERPEGSVSTLKIQRTQQEDSAVYLCASSLSDRVGYNEQFFGPGTRLTVL.

The CDR3 reads CATSRDNSGSSGETQYF. The DNA of the CDR3 is TGTGCCACCAGCAGAGATAACAGCGGGAGTAGTGGAGAGACCCAGTACTTC. The gene calls are TRBV15 and TRBJ2-5, with 8 bases that match TRBD2. This CDR3 comprises 17 residues. Trimming cost V 0 bases and J 4 bases; bases outside gene matches: 10. CDR1 is LNHNV and CDR2 is YYDKDF in the germline V gene (reference sequence).

The V and J genes are TRBV19 and TRBJ2-5; 9 bases agree with TRBD1. Germline loops: CDR1 LNHDA, CDR2 SQIVND (reference sequence). V trimming: 1 base; J trimming: 7 bases; junction bases outside the gene matches: 16. There are 18 residues in the CDR3. DNA of the CDR3: TGTGCCAGTAGTATAGCTTCATCGGGACAGGGTCCTGGATGGACCCAGTACTTC. Its protein product is CASSIASSGQGPGWTQYF.

In this sample, this clone turned up once. V and J are TRBV7-8 and TRBJ1-5, with TRBD1 matching 7 bases. This CDR3 has 17 amino acids. The trim removed 2 bases at V and 3 bases at J, leaving 10 bases unmatched. The germline V gene has CDR1 SGHVS and CDR2 FQNEAQ. The CDR3 here is CASSLLTGDPLNQPQHF. The DNA for the CDR3 is TGTGCCAGCAGCTTACTAACAGGGGACCCACTCAATCAGCCCCAGCATTTT.

There are a few counts of this clone. The V gene is TRBV6-1, the J gene TRBJ2-2; possibly TRBD1 for D (6 bases). The V gene lost 8 bases and the J gene lost 0 bases, with 10 bases spanning the gap. Germline CDR1 MNHNS, CDR2 SASEGT. The CDR3 extends over 14 amino acids. The CDR3: CASLGQTNTGELFF. In nucleotides, the CDR3 is TGTGCCAGCTTAGGACAGACGAACACCGGGGAGCTGTTTTTT.

The chain recombines TRBV18 with TRBJ1-1; TRBD1 aligns across 9 bases. This CDR3 comprises 15 residues. Germline CDR1 is KGHSH and CDR2 is LQKENI. Trimming cost V 6 bases and J 1 base; bases outside gene matches: 6. CDR3 DNA: TGTGCCAGCTCCCCGGACAGGGGTGGGAACACTGAAGCTTTCTTT. Protein sequence: CASSPDRGGNTEAFF. Complete variable domain (other parts from reference TRBV18 and TRBJ1-1): NAGVMQNPRHLVRRRGQEARLRCSPMKGHSHVYWYRQLPEEGLKFMVYLQKENIIDESGMPKERFSAEFPKEGPSILRIQQVVRGDSAAYFCASSPDRGGNTEAFFGQGTRLTVV.

The chain has TRBV30 and TRBJ1-1; D unclear. V shed 2 bases and J shed 1 base, with 5 bases lying between them. CDR3 length equals 12 residues. CDR1 is GTSNPN and CDR2 is SVGIG in the germline V gene (reference sequence). The CDR3 sequence: CAWSLQNTEAFF. DNA of the CDR3: TGTGCCTGGAGTCTCCAGAACACTGAAGCTTTCTTT.

The chain has TRBV4-1 and TRBJ2-7; a possible D gene is TRBD1 (6 bases). The CDR3 totals 15 residues. The V end lost 1 base, the J end lost 3 bases, and 13 bases lay between the germline ends. Germline V gene lookup returns CDR1 MGHRA and CDR2 YSYEKL. The CDR3 DNA follows: TGCGCCAGCAGCCAAGGTACAGGGAATGTCTACGAGCAGTACTTC. It yields the protein CASSQGTGNVYEQYF.

The V call is TRBV19, the J call TRBJ2-5; D perhaps matches TRBD1 (6 bases). The CDR3 sequence is 15 residues long. V was pared by 3 bases and J by 1 base, with 12 bases between. Looked up from germline, CDR1 is LNHDA and CDR2 is SQIVND (reference sequence). Written as DNA, the CDR3 is TGTGCCAGTAGTATCGATTCGACAGGCCAAGAGACCCAGTACTTC. Residues: CASSIDSTGQETQYF.

This clone was observed once. The chain links TRBV4-3 to TRBJ1-6, with D perhaps matching TRBD1 (6 bases). The CDR3 is 16 residues long. The V end lost 0 bases, the J end lost 6 bases, and 12 bases lay between the germline ends. Looked up from germline, CDR1 is LGHNA and CDR2 is YSLEER. CDR3 in amino acids: CASSQDRGQGNSPLHF. In nucleotides, the CDR3 is TGCGCCAGCAGCCAAGATCGGGGGCAGGGTAATTCACCCCTCCACTTT.

This chain connects TRBV6-6 to TRBJ1-5, with TRBD1 matching over 9 bases. V shed 6 bases and J 6 bases; nucleotides not matched to a gene: 9. The CDR3 consists of 15 residues. Germline CDR1 and CDR2: MNHNY and SVGAGI (reference sequence). The CDR3 loop is CASSLRQGERQPQHF. CDR3 nucleotide sequence: TGTGCCAGCAGCCTCCGACAGGGGGAGCGTCAGCCCCAGCATTTT.

The CDR3 protein is CASSSLTSGGAVDTQYF. The CDR3 coding sequence is TGTGCCAGCAGCTCCTTGACTAGCGGGGGGGCGGTAGATACGCAGTATTTT. The chain uses TRBV5-6 and TRBJ2-3, with 14 bases aligning to TRBD2. V gave up 3 bases and J gave up 5 bases; unmatched junction bases: 8. CDR3 length equals 17 residues. Per germline, CDR1 SGHDT and CDR2 YYEEEE.

This clone was seen a handful of times. J is TRBJ1-4 and V is TRBV6-4; D might be TRBD1 (5 bases). The CDR3 contains 13 residues. Germline CDR1 MRHNA, CDR2 SNTAGT. V was trimmed by 3 bases and J by 7 bases, leaving 9 bases between them. The CDR3 loop reads CASSERQFEKLFF. The CDR3 nucleotides read TGTGCCAGCAGTGAAAGACAGTTTGAAAAACTGTTTTTT.

Turning to this clone: Other nucleotide sequences from this sample produce the same CDR3. The rearrangement links TRBV27 to TRBJ2-3; no clear D gene. Germline CDR1 reads MNHEY; CDR2 reads SMNVEV (reference sequence). Trimming took off 2 bases at V and 1 base at J, with 1 base between the two ends. This CDR3 region has 12 residues. The CDR3 bases are TGTGCCAGCAGTTTAGGCACAGATACGCAGTATTTT. It encodes CASSLGTDTQYF.

V usage is TRBV5-4 and J usage is TRBJ2-5, with 9 bases that match TRBD2. Germline CDR1 SGHNT, CDR2 YYREEE (reference sequence). This CDR3 contains 15 residues. Trimming cost V 4 bases and J 2 bases; bases outside gene matches: 6. CDR3 region: CASSPVAGAQETQYF. The CDR3 DNA sequence: TGTGCCAGCAGCCCGGTAGCGGGGGCTCAAGAGACCCAGTACTTC.

V is TRBV5-1 and J is TRBJ2-7, with D unresolved. Trimming pared 5 bases from V and 1 base from J, leaving 13 bases between. This CDR3 comprises 14 residues. Germline values: CDR1 SGHRS, CDR2 YFSETQ. CDR3 loop: CASRPPERSYEQYF. DNA for the CDR3: TGCGCCAGCAGGCCCCCAGAACGATCCTACGAGCAGTACTTC.

The chain employs TRBV7-8 and TRBJ1-1, with D perhaps matching TRBD1 (6 bases). Trimming left V 2 bases short and J 5 bases short, with 15 bases between. Per germline, CDR1 SGHVS and CDR2 FQNEAQ. This CDR3 contains 15 residues. The CDR3 DNA is TGTGCCAGCAGCTTAAGGGGGGGGGATCGGACTGAAGCTTTCTTT. It yields the protein CASSLRGGDRTEAFF.

The chain links TRBV19 to TRBJ2-5; possibly TRBD1 for D (5 bases). The V end lost 6 bases, the J end lost 0 bases, and 17 bases lay between the germline ends. The CDR3 is 16 amino acids. CDR1 is LNHDA and CDR2 is SQIVND in the germline V gene (reference sequence). CDR3 sequence (DNA): TGTGCCAGTAGCGACCTAAATACAGGAGACCAAGAGACCCAGTACTTC. Amino acid sequence: CASSDLNTGDQETQYF.

The chain recombines TRBV11-3 with TRBJ2-2, with TRBD2 matching over 10 bases. The CDR3 has 15 amino acids. V lost 6 bases and J lost 3; bases outside the gene matches: 4. In germline, CDR1 is SGHNT, CDR2 YENEEA. DNA for the CDR3: TGTGCCAGCAGGCGTGGACTAGCGGACACCGGGGAGCTGTTTTTT. As protein: CASRRGLADTGELFF.

J is TRBJ2-3 and V is TRBV10-3, with 9 nucleotides matching TRBD2. The CDR3 loop spans 14 amino acids. Looked up from germline, CDR1 is ENHRY and CDR2 is SYGVKD. The V segment lost 6 bases and the J segment 5 bases; nucleotides outside the gene matches: 6. CDR3 sequence (DNA): TGTGCCATCAGACCAGCGGGAGGAGGAGATACGCAGTATTTT. This sequence encodes CAIRPAGGGDTQYF.

The chain has TRBV27 and TRBJ2-2; 11 positions match TRBD2. CDR1 MNHEY and CDR2 SMNVEV come from the germline V gene (reference sequence). The ends lost 4 bases at V and 3 bases at J; junction bases unmatched: 7. The length of the CDR3 is 17 residues. The CDR3 sequence: CASSSLAGGPDTGELFF. The CDR3 region has the DNA TGTGCCAGCAGTTCCTTAGCGGGGGGGCCGGACACCGGGGAGCTGTTTTTT.

This clone was seen only once. This chain links TRBV28 with TRBJ2-1, with 13 bases aligning to TRBD2. The germline V gene has CDR1 MDHEN and CDR2 SYDVKM. This CDR3 contains 13 residues. With 8 bases clipped from V and 5 bases from J, the junction kept 0 bases outside the gene matches. The CDR3 is CASGTSGNNEQFF. The CDR3 bases are TGTGCCAGCGGGACTAGCGGGAACAATGAGCAGTTCTTC.